The present T cell receptor (beta chain) was sequenced within a study of T-cell memory formation after mild COVID-19. Note on this clonotype: The antigen remains undetermined.

Broader study findings: Pre-infection memory harbored some responding clones, suggesting cross-reactive memory joined. Clones that contracted from day 15 to 85 were balanced CD4/CD8, while later expanders leaned CD4+.

The CDR3 sequence is 14 residues long. Germline V gives CDR1 SGHDT, CDR2 YYEEEE. The V end lost 2 bases, the J end lost 4 bases, and 10 bases lay between the germline ends. Libraries for TCRalpha and TCRbeta carried sample barcodes and unique molecular identifiers via 5'RACE. TCRdb ran MiXCR on the 5' RACE reads and lists one entry per CDR3 protein. The table has roughly 250,000 distinct CDR3 sequences, 16% seen once. This TCR came from a man in his late teens or twenties who had mild COVID-19 (a few samples of this study predate the infection). Cell type and time point are not known. This chain uses TRBV5-6 with TRBJ2-1; no definite D call. Sequenced: PBMCs or a T cell subset sorted from them (not recorded which). As DNA, the CDR3 is TGTGCCAGCAGCTTCTGGGCGATATACAATGAGCAGTTCTTC. Translated, it gives CASSFWAIYNEQFF.